This TCR beta chain originates from a study of T-cell reconstitution after alpha-beta-depleted transplantation in children. Study findings and constraints: Expanded graft clones numbering several hundred reportedly gave rise to alpha-beta T cells about two months after transplant. A year had passed since transplant, and T-cell counts and diversity by then came mostly from newly produced T cells.

V dropped 0 bases and J dropped 1 base, with 10 bases sitting between them. From germline, CDR1 is LGHNA and CDR2 YNFKEQ. There are 15 residues in the CDR3. About this clonotype itself: Its antigen is not known.

This sample's TCRbeta library carried unique molecular identifier barcodes. In TCRdb, the PCR reads were re-called with MiXCR into one record per CDR3 protein. Among almost 600,000 distinct CDR3 sequences listed, over 25% were seen once. This chain uses TRBV4-2 with TRBJ2-7, with D maybe TRBD2 (5 bases). The source is a boy in the first two years of life with Wiskott-Aldrich syndrome, due to receive a stem cell transplant. The source material was PBMCs, sampled before TCRalphabeta/CD19-depleted stem cell transplant. DNA of the CDR3: TGTGCCAGCAGCCAAGATCTTGGGGAGTCCTACGAGCAGTACTTC. It translates to CASSQDLGESYEQYF.